A selection of T cell receptor beta chains follows, all from one sample in a study of blood T cell repertoires in COVID-19. Generated by immunoSEQ multiplex PCR, the TCRdb table keeps only in-frame clones and is missing some. This table has about 190,000 clones, under 90% appearing once. Sequenced material: peripheral blood. Source of these receptors: a man in his sixties with acute or convalescent COVID-19. Each CDR3 is given with its conserved first and last residue. A D gene is named only where the DNA matches it firmly. Expanded clones get a size class; other rows say once, few or many, or leave the size out.

size	V	J	D	DNA	CDR3
-	TRBV19	TRBJ2-1	-	TGTGCCAGTACCCTCTCGAGGTACAATGAGCAGTTCTTC	CASTLSRYNEQFF
few	TRBV7-6	TRBJ1-4	-	TGTGCCAGCAGCTTAGCGTCCTCCGCTAATGAAAAACTGTTTTTT	CASSLASSANEKLFF
-	TRBV27	TRBJ2-7	TRBD2	TGTGCCAGCAGTTTACTTGGGGTCTATAGCGGGAGTGGGTACGAGCAGTACTTC	CASSLLGVYSGSGYEQYF
-	TRBV7-9	TRBJ2-1	TRBD2	TGTGCCAGCAGCAAAACTCACATCGGGACTAGCGGGAGTGTAGGGGTGTACGATGAGCAGTTCTTC	CASSKTHIGTSGSVGVYDEQFF
-	TRBV9	TRBJ2-7	TRBD2	TGTGCCAGCAGCCCTCGGACTAGCGGTTTCCAAAACTCCTACGAGCAGTACTTC	CASSPRTSGFQNSYEQYF
-	TRBV12-3/TRBV12-4	TRBJ2-7	-	TGTGCCAGCAAAACCGGGTCCTACGAGCAGTACTTC	CASKTGSYEQYF
-	TRBV11-1	TRBJ1-2	-	TGTGCCAGCAGCCCCCGGGACATCCTAGCTAACTATGGCTACACCTTC	CASSPRDILANYGYTF
-	TRBV12-5	TRBJ1-6	TRBD1	TGTGCTAGTGGTTTGTCCCCGACAGGGGGCCTGTATAATTCACCCCTCCACTTT	CASGLSPTGGLYNSPLHF
few	TRBV6-5	TRBJ2-7	TRBD2	TGTGCCAGCAGCTCTCAACTAGCGGTGTCCTACGAGCAGTACTTC	CASSSQLAVSYEQYF
-	TRBV4-1	TRBJ2-7	-	TGCGCCAGCAGCTATCTCAGGGGTCCCATCTACGAGCAGTACTTC	CASSYLRGPIYEQYF
-	TRBV16	TRBJ2-7	-	TGTGCCAGCAGCCAATCTAGAGATTTCTACGAGCAGTACTTC	CASSQSRDFYEQYF
-	TRBV4-1	TRBJ2-2	TRBD2	TGCGCCAGCAGCCAAAATTCAGGACTAGCGTCCGGGGAGCTGTTTTTT	CASSQNSGLASGELFF
-	TRBV30	TRBJ1-5	TRBD1	TGTGCCTCGAGCAGGGGGTCGGGTCAGCCCCAGCATTTT	CASSRGSGQPQHF
-	TRBV7-3	TRBJ2-5	-	TGTGCCAGCAGCTTAGGGGGCGCTCCGGGGGAGACCCAGTACTTC	CASSLGGAPGETQYF
-	TRBV10-3	TRBJ1-2	TRBD1	TGTGCCATCAGTGATGACAGGGGACTTGGTGGCTACACCTTC	CAISDDRGLGGYTF
-	TRBV6-5	TRBJ2-5	-	TGTGCCAGCACAGAAAACCAAGAGACCCAGTACTTC	CASTENQETQYF
-	TRBV20-1	TRBJ2-7	-	TGCAGCGTACCAGTCTCCTACGAGCAGTACTTC	CSVPVSYEQYF
-	TRBV12-3/TRBV12-4	TRBJ2-1	-	TGTGCCAGCAGTTTAGATCTAGCCCTGGCAGGGGTCTTC	CASSLDLALAGVF
-	TRBV7-8	TRBJ2-7	-	TGTGCCAGCAGCTTAATGGGGCGTGCCTACGAGCAGTACTTC	CASSLMGRAYEQYF
-	TRBV7-9	TRBJ2-3	-	TGTGCCAGCAGCTTAATGGGGAGTGTTGGCGGGATAAATACGCAGTATTTT	CASSLMGSVGGINTQYF
-	TRBV5-1	TRBJ2-1	-	TGCGCCAGCAGCCCGCTGGGACACGGCGTTGGTGAGCAGTTCTTC	CASSPLGHGVGEQFF
-	TRBV29-1	TRBJ2-1	-	TGCAGCGTTGCCACCGGAGATGAGCAGTTCTTC	CSVATGDEQFF
-	TRBV4-2	TRBJ2-2	TRBD1	TGTGCCAGCAGCCAAGATCCAAGGTCTCTCGGCTTCGGGACAGACACCGGGGAGCTGTTTTTT	CASSQDPRSLGFGTDTGELFF
-	TRBV19	TRBJ1-2	-	TGTGCCAGTAGTGCCACAGCGGCGGGAAGCGCTAACTATGGCTACACCTTC	CASSATAAGSANYGYTF
-	TRBV6-5	TRBJ1-5	TRBD1	TGTGCCAGCAGTTACTCGACAGGGGGCGGGCAGCCCCAGCATTTT	CASSYSTGGGQPQHF
-	TRBV4-1	TRBJ2-2	TRBD2	TGCGCCAGCAGCCAAAATACACTAGCGGGTTCGAACACCGGGGAGCTGTTTTTT	CASSQNTLAGSNTGELFF
-	TRBV15	TRBJ1-2	-	TGTGCCACCAGCAGAGATGCAGGGCCCAGTCTGAACTATGGCTACACCTTC	CATSRDAGPSLNYGYTF
-	TRBV5-1	TRBJ2-1	-	TGCGCCAGCAGCTTGGGCTACTCTGAGCAGTTCTTC	CASSLGYSEQFF
-	TRBV7-3	TRBJ2-1	TRBD2	TGTGCCAGCAGCTTAGGCGGGGGGCGCTTTAATGAGCAGTTCTTC	CASSLGGGRFNEQFF
few	TRBV2	TRBJ2-1	-	TGTGCCAGCAGTGAACTAGATGAGCAGTTCTTC	CASSELDEQFF
-	TRBV2	TRBJ2-3	TRBD2	TGTGCCAGCAGTGTCCGGAGCAGCGGGGGACCGGTTGGGGATACGCAGTATTTT	CASSVRSSGGPVGDTQYF
-	TRBV24-1	TRBJ2-1	TRBD2	TGTGCCATAAAAAGCGGGGGCGGGAACAATGAGCAGTTCTTC	CAIKSGGGNNEQFF
-	TRBV7-9	TRBJ1-1	-	TGTGCCAGCAGCCCAAGGAGGCGGGGGGGGCGGACTGAAGCTTTCTTT	CASSPRRRGGRTEAFF
-	TRBV4-2	TRBJ2-5	-	TGTGCCAGCAGCCAAGATTTGACTAGTAGGGAGACCCAGTACTTC	CASSQDLTSRETQYF
-	TRBV19	TRBJ1-2	TRBD1	TGTGCCAGTAGCTACAGGGGGGGGAACTATGGCTACACCTTC	CASSYRGGNYGYTF
-	TRBV19	TRBJ2-1	TRBD1	TGTGCCAGTAACAAGGGACAGGGGGTGAGTAATGAGCAGTTCTTC	CASNKGQGVSNEQFF
-	TRBV9	TRBJ2-3	-	TGTGCCAGCAGCGTAGGGGGCCGGGGCACAGATACGCAGTATTTT	CASSVGGRGTDTQYF
-	TRBV2	TRBJ2-7	-	TGTGCCAGCAGCGTTTCCGGGAGTTCGGGCTACGAGCAGTACTTC	CASSVSGSSGYEQYF
-	TRBV14	TRBJ1-5	-	TGTGCCAGCAGCCAAGCAGGGTTCGGTCAGCCCCAGCATTTT	CASSQAGFGQPQHF
-	TRBV7-6	TRBJ1-5	-	TGTGCCAGCAGCTTAGCATCCGGGGGGCAAGGGCCCCAGCATTTT	CASSLASGGQGPQHF
-	TRBV24-1	TRBJ1-2	-	TGTGCCACCAGTGACCCGACAGGAGCTAACTATGGCTACACCTTC	CATSDPTGANYGYTF
-	TRBV19	TRBJ1-5	-	TGTGCCAGTAGTATAACAGGGCCAAATCAGCCCCAGCATTTT	CASSITGPNQPQHF
-	TRBV4-1	TRBJ2-7	-	TGCGCCAGCAGCCCGAGCCTTACAGGGGGGGTTTACGAGCAGTACTTC	CASSPSLTGGVYEQYF
-	TRBV18	TRBJ2-3	-	TGTGCCAGCTCACCCAGGACAGAAAGTACGCAGTATTTT	CASSPRTESTQYF
-	TRBV7-9	TRBJ2-5	-	TGTGCCAGCAGCCTTTCTAATAGAGGGGAGACCCAGTACTTC	CASSLSNRGETQYF
-	TRBV9	TRBJ1-6	-	TGTGCCCGCCGCGTGGGGGGAGGGGAGTGGTCTCCCCTCCACTTT	CARRVGGGEWSPLHF
-	TRBV4-2	TRBJ2-1	-	TGTGCCAGCAGCCCGGAAGGGAGCGGCTACAATGAGCAGTTCTTC	CASSPEGSGYNEQFF
-	TRBV7-7	TRBJ2-1	-	TGTGCCAGCAGCCCCTGGCAGTTCTTC	CASSPWQFF
-	TRBV15	TRBJ1-1	-	TGTGCCACCAGCAGAGATGCAACGCGAGCCAGGGGCACTGAAGCTTTCTTT	CATSRDATRARGTEAFF
-	TRBV2	TRBJ1-6	TRBD1	TGTGCCAGCAGCAAACAGGGGATTGTTTCACCCCTCCACTTT	CASSKQGIVSPLHF
-	TRBV5-1	TRBJ2-3	TRBD1	TGCGCCAGCAGGAGTGGACAGGGCACAGATACGCAGTATTTT	CASRSGQGTDTQYF
few	TRBV28	TRBJ2-7	-	TGTGCCAGCAGCCTACCCCCTGAGCAGTACTTC	CASSLPPEQYF
-	TRBV5-1	TRBJ2-7	-	TGCGCCAGCAGCTTGGGCCTATCGGTCGATACCTACGAGCAGTACTTC	CASSLGLSVDTYEQYF
-	TRBV6-4	TRBJ2-3	TRBD1	TGTGCCAGCAGTGCGACCGCCCTACAGGGGGCGCGCGGAGATACGCAGTATTTT	CASSATALQGARGDTQYF